This TCR beta chain was captured in a study of T cell repertoires in cytomegalovirus infection. The wider study: CMV infection plus the matching HLA type was flagged by public TCR beta signatures.

TCRdb passed the reads through MiXCR, listing each CDR3 protein once. The table has about 740,000 distinct CDR3 sequences, roughly 36% seen once; the top ten hold 2.5% to 3%. The CDR3 has 18 amino acids. The V segment lost 2 bases and the J segment 1 base; nucleotides outside the gene matches: 14. From germline, CDR1 is SGHTA and CDR2 FQGNSA. The receptor comes from a human donor in good health (CMV status not recorded). Some clones in this sample may be carry-over from other donors' samples. The chain carries TRBV7-2 and TRBJ2-7; 7 bases map to TRBD1. The material sequenced was PBMCs. CDR3 sequence: CASSLNGQATHRSYEQYF. The CDR3, as DNA: TGTGCCAGCAGCTTAAACGGACAGGCGACACATAGGTCCTACGAGCAGTACTTC.